Below, 32 T cell receptor beta chains from the same sample are listed, as sequenced in a study of beta chain features in type 1 diabetes. All of the isolated RNA was reverse transcribed, so expressed TCRB transcripts were sequenced. Sequencing used immunoSEQ multiplex PCR; TCRdb keeps in-frame clones, though not all of them. The sample lists fewer than 400,000 clones, roughly 8% occurring once. The sample consisted of central memory CD4+ T cells from blood. Source of these receptors: a woman aged 18-29 years in good health.

This clone was seen more than once but under ten times. The chain uses TRBV7-8 and TRBJ1-3; D ambiguous. The CDR3 is 16 residues long. V dropped 3 bases and J dropped 0 bases, with 12 bases sitting between them. Germline V gene data show CDR1 as SGHVS and CDR2 as FQNEAQ. The chain's CDR3 is CASSLRTVSSGNTIYF. The DNA for the CDR3 is TGTGCCAGCAGCTTGAGGACCGTGAGCTCTGGAAACACCATATATTTT.

V gene TRBV6-5 combines with J gene TRBJ1-5; D remains unclear. The CDR3 extends over 13 amino acids. CDR1 and CDR2 from the germline V gene are MNHEY and SVGAGI. V dropped 4 bases and J dropped 5 bases, with 9 bases sitting between them. The CDR3 region is CASSWGAHQPQHF. The DNA of the CDR3 is TGTGCCAGCAGTTGGGGTGCACATCAGCCCCAGCATTTT.

V and J are TRBV7-2 and TRBJ2-7; either TRBD1 or TRBD2 may supply D (6 bases each). Trimming pared 3 bases from V and 2 bases from J, leaving 11 bases between. The CDR3 has 14 amino acids. Germline V gives CDR1 SGHTA, CDR2 FQGNSA. The CDR3 loop is CASSLGGYAYEQYF. The CDR3 bases are TGTGCCAGCAGCTTGGGGGGCTATGCCTACGAGCAGTACTTC.

Only a few counts were recorded for this clone. This sequence joins TRBV7-9 and TRBJ2-2; D is uncertain. The CDR3 contains 13 residues. Per germline, CDR1 SEHNR and CDR2 FQNEAQ (reference sequence). The V end was cut by 5 bases, the J end by 6 bases, with 10 bases between. CDR3 coding DNA: TGTGCCAGCAGCCGCAGTGTGGCCGGGGAGCTGTTTTTT. Translation: CASSRSVAGELFF.

The rearrangement joins TRBV2 to TRBJ2-7, with 12 positions matching TRBD2. V lost 5 bases and J lost 4; bases outside the gene matches: 3. Germline CDR1 reads SNHLY; CDR2 reads FYNNEI. This CDR3 spans 14 amino acids. In DNA form, the CDR3 reads TGTGCCAGCAGTCTAGCGGGAGGGCTATACGAGCAGTACTTC. It encodes CASSLAGGLYEQYF.

The chain joins TRBV7-8 to TRBJ2-4; D ambiguous. CDR1 is SGHVS, CDR2 FQNEAQ, per germline. The length of the CDR3 is 12 residues. The V gene lost 8 bases and the J gene lost 5 bases, with 10 bases spanning the gap. For the CDR3, the DNA is TGTGCCAGCGGTACCTTTGAAAACATTCAGTACTTC. This gives the protein CASGTFENIQYF.

V gene TRBV2 combines with J gene TRBJ2-2, with TRBD2 as a possible D gene (6 bases). Germline V gene data show CDR1 as SNHLY and CDR2 as FYNNEI. Trimming shortened V by 4 bases and J by 0 bases, and 9 bases separated the two germline ends. The CDR3 is made up of 15 amino acids. Here the CDR3 DNA reads TGTGCCAGCAGTGTTTGGGAGGCGAACACCGGGGAGCTGTTTTTT. Translated: CASSVWEANTGELFF.

The gene calls are TRBV18 and TRBJ2-7; 11 bases are a match to TRBD2. Losses at the gene ends were 6 bases for V and 4 bases for J; bases not matched to a gene: 5. Germline CDR1 and CDR2: KGHSH and LQKENI. The CDR3 length is 14 residues. CDR3 in DNA: TGTGCCAGCTCTTCCGGGACTAGCGGTTACGAGCAGTACTTC. Translating gives CASSSGTSGYEQYF.

This clone was counted a few times. The V call is TRBV25-1, the J call TRBJ2-1; TRBD2 matches at 11 bases. The V gene end was trimmed by 4 bases and the J gene end by 6 bases; junction bases not matched to a gene: 11. This CDR3 comprises 17 residues. CDR1 is MGHDK, CDR2 SYGVNS, per germline. DNA of the CDR3: TGTGCCAGCAGTGGAAATAGCGGGAGGGCCTCTGGCAATGAGCAGTTCTTC. Its protein product is CASSGNSGRASGNEQFF.

The table lists this clone with a few counts. The chain couples TRBV7-2 to TRBJ2-3; TRBD1 matches 9 bases. The length of the CDR3 is 15 residues. The V segment lost 7 bases and the J segment 1 base; nucleotides outside the gene matches: 6. CDR1 and CDR2 (germline): SGHTA, FQGNSA. The CDR3 here is CASTQNRGRTDTQYF. DNA of the CDR3: TGTGCCAGCACCCAGAACAGGGGGCGCACAGATACGCAGTATTTT. The full variable domain, with the rest looked up from reference TRBV7-2 and TRBJ2-3, is GAGVSQSPSNKVTEKGKDVELRCDPISGHTALYWYRQSLGQGLEFLIYFQGNSAPDKSGLPSDRFSAERTGGSVSTLTIQRTQQEDSAVYLCASTQNRGRTDTQYFGPGTRLTVL.

The rearrangement uses TRBV7-3 and TRBJ2-1; D may be TRBD1 or TRBD2 (7 bases each). Germline V gene sequence: CDR1 SGHTA, CDR2 FQGTGA. The CDR3 covers 15 residues. V lost 5 bases and J lost 7, with 18 bases in between. CDR3 in DNA: TGTGCCAGCAGCCCACAGGGGAGGGCCGGGAATGAGCAGTTCTTC. It is translated as CASSPQGRAGNEQFF.

J is TRBJ1-2 and V is TRBV15, with 10 bases aligning to TRBD1. V lost 0 bases to trimming and J lost 4 bases; unmatched junction nucleotides: 8. Germline V CDR1 and CDR2: LNHNV, YYDKDF (reference sequence). The CDR3 extends over 17 amino acids. Here the CDR3 DNA reads TGTGCCACCAGCAGAGATTTAGGGACAGGGGACATCTATGGCTACACCTTC. Translated, it gives CATSRDLGTGDIYGYTF.

This clone was picked up a small number of times. The V and J genes are TRBV6-5 and TRBJ1-1, with D maybe TRBD1 (6 bases). The germline V gene encodes CDR1 MNHEY and CDR2 SVGAGI. The V end lost 4 bases, the J end lost 9 bases, and 18 bases lay between the germline ends. The CDR3 has 14 residues. The CDR3 sequence: CASSLGPRGGKAFF. CDR3 nucleotide sequence: TGTGCCAGCAGTTTAGGACCCAGGGGCGGGAAAGCTTTCTTT.

This clone was seen a few times. The chain has TRBV9 and TRBJ2-7; D is unclear. The CDR3 runs 12 residues. In germline, CDR1 is SGDLS, CDR2 YYNGEE. The germline V and J ends were trimmed by 5 bases and 4 bases, with 10 bases remaining between them. The CDR3 DNA reads TGTGCCAGCAGTCAACGGGCGTACGAGCAGTACTTC. Translated: CASSQRAYEQYF.

This clone has more than one count but fewer than ten. The chain links TRBV6-5 to TRBJ1-3, with D unresolved. Between the trimmed V and J ends, which lost 0 bases and 0 bases, there was a span of 9 bases. Germline V gene sequence: CDR1 MNHEY, CDR2 SVGAGI. The CDR3 extends over 16 amino acids. CDR3 bases: TGTGCCAGCAGTTACTCGTACCGGAGCTCTGGAAACACCATATATTTT. Translated, it gives CASSYSYRSSGNTIYF.

This clone was detected only a few times. The rearrangement uses TRBV4-3 and TRBJ2-5; 7 bases map to TRBD2. V lost 1 base and J lost 5; bases outside the gene matches: 4. Germline V gives CDR1 LGHNA, CDR2 YSLEER. This CDR3 spans 14 amino acids. The CDR3, as DNA: TGCGCCAGCAGCCAAGGGGGAGGGCAGGAGACCCAGTACTTC. Translation gives CASSQGGGQETQYF.

The rearrangement links TRBV19 to TRBJ1-4; D perhaps matches TRBD1 (5 bases). V was pared by 8 bases and J by 4 bases, with 8 bases between. The CDR3 loop spans 12 amino acids. The germline V gene encodes CDR1 LNHDA and CDR2 SQIVND (reference sequence). The CDR3 here is CASGTFNEKLFF. Written as DNA, the CDR3 is TGTGCCAGTGGGACTTTTAATGAAAAACTGTTTTTT.

This clone appeared a few times. Mismatch with germline at one junction end may stem from a read error. This chain connects TRBV7-2 to TRBJ2-1; D remains ambiguous. This CDR3 has 12 residues. CDR1 is SGHTA and CDR2 is FQGNSA in the germline V gene. The CDR3 DNA sequence: TGTGCCAGCAGCTTAATCCGGAATGGTTTACTCTTC. As protein: CASSLIRNGLLF.

The J gene is TRBJ2-3, the V gene TRBV29-1; D may correspond to TRBD1 or TRBD2 (5 bases each). V was clipped by 3 bases and J by 4 bases, with 17 bases between them. Germline V gene lookup returns CDR1 SQVTM and CDR2 ANQGSEA. This CDR3 has 15 residues. The CDR3 protein is CSVDLGRRVADTQYF. As DNA, the CDR3 is TGCAGCGTTGATTTGGGGCGGCGGGTCGCAGATACGCAGTATTTT.

The genes are TRBV6-6 and TRBJ2-7; 7 nucleotides align to TRBD1. The junction had 8 bases not matched to a gene; V was cut back by 6 bases and J by 3 bases. The CDR3 extends over 14 amino acids. CDR1 and CDR2 from the germline V gene are MNHNY and SVGAGI (reference sequence). The CDR3 reads CASSVQGLGYEQYF. The CDR3 DNA reads TGTGCCAGCAGCGTACAGGGGTTGGGCTACGAGCAGTACTTC.

The chain joins TRBV19 to TRBJ2-7; tentative D call: TRBD2 (5 bases). CDR3 length: 14 amino acids. Germline V CDR1 and CDR2: LNHDA, SQIVND (reference sequence). The V end lost 5 bases, the J end lost 3 bases, and 14 bases lay between the germline ends. The CDR3 reads CASSVAGRYYEQYF. The CDR3 nucleotides are TGTGCCAGTAGTGTGGCGGGTCGCTACTACGAGCAGTACTTC.

This clone has a handful of counts. The chain joins TRBV7-3 to TRBJ2-5; D is perhaps TRBD1 (6 bases). V lost 2 bases, J lost 5 bases, and 9 bases lay in between. CDR3 size: 13 residues. From germline, CDR1 is SGHTA and CDR2 FQGTGA. CDR3 residues: CASSLSGEETQYF. The CDR3 DNA reads TGTGCCAGCAGCTTATCAGGGGAGGAGACCCAGTACTTC.

About this clone itself: Relative to the germline gene, one junction end is altered; a read error may explain this. V usage is TRBV10-3 and J usage is TRBJ2-3; maybe TRBD2 (6 bases). This CDR3 region has 16 residues. In germline, CDR1 is ENHRY, CDR2 SYGVKD. CDR3 sequence: CASSYGRQGGVDTQYF. The CDR3 DNA sequence: TGTGCCAGCAGTTACGGCCGTCAAGGAGGGGTGGATACGCAGTATTTT.

In this sample, this clone turned up a few times. The genes are TRBV6-1 and TRBJ2-2; 7 positions agree with TRBD2. CDR3 size: 16 residues. The V segment lost 1 base and the J segment 7 bases; nucleotides outside the gene matches: 9. Germline CDR1 and CDR2: MNHNS and SASEGT. The CDR3 nucleotides read TGTGCCAGCAGTGAAGTCGGAGTAGCGGGCAACGGGGAGCTGTTTTTT. Its protein product is CASSEVGVAGNGELFF.

In nucleotides, the CDR3 is TGTGCCAGCAGTTTTTTCTTCGGCTCTGGGGCCAACGTCCTGACTTTC. Translated: CASSFFFGSGANVLTF. The rearrangement uses TRBV25-1 and TRBJ2-6; no clear D. The germline V and J ends were trimmed by 5 bases and 0 bases, with 11 bases remaining between them. The CDR3 is made up of 16 amino acids. Germline CDR1 and CDR2: MGHDK and SYGVNS.

The rearrangement links TRBV11-2 to TRBJ2-5; D gene uncertain. The V and J ends lost 5 bases and 5 bases respectively, with 12 bases between them. The CDR3 spans 13 residues. Germline assignment: CDR1 SGHAT and CDR2 FQNNGV. CDR3 loop: CASSPERMETQYF. Written as DNA, the CDR3 is TGTGCCAGCAGCCCAGAACGGATGGAGACCCAGTACTTC.

This clone came up a few times. The genes are TRBV25-1 and TRBJ1-3; D gene unclear. This CDR3 has 11 residues. V was cut by 4 bases and J by 3 bases, with 1 base left in between. Germline V gives CDR1 MGHDK, CDR2 SYGVNS. This CDR3 is CASSGGNTIYF. The CDR3 DNA sequence: TGTGCCAGCAGTGGTGGAAACACCATATATTTT.

The V call is TRBV19, the J call TRBJ2-5; D is unclear. Trimming left V 1 base short and J 3 bases short, with 9 bases between. The germline V gene has CDR1 LNHDA and CDR2 SQIVND (reference sequence). This CDR3 spans 14 amino acids. CDR3: CASSIGNSKETQYF. CDR3 DNA sequence: TGTGCCAGTAGTATAGGGAACAGCAAAGAGACCCAGTACTTC.

In its sample, this clone was seen many times. This chain joins TRBV28 and TRBJ1-2; possibly TRBD1 for D (6 bases). The V end was cut by 10 bases, the J end by 7 bases, with 19 bases between. CDR3 length equals 13 residues. CDR1 is MDHEN and CDR2 is SYDVKM in the germline V gene. The CDR3 DNA reads TGTGCCACCCACTCCACAGGGTTAGGTGGCTACACCTTC. It is translated as CATHSTGLGGYTF.

The rearrangement joins TRBV12-2 to TRBJ2-7; no check of the table's D call, TRBD1, against the DNA was made. TRBV12-2 is a recognized pseudogene. The CDR3 sequence is 16 residues long. Here the CDR3 reads CASRERQGACPYEQYF. CDR3 in DNA: TGTGCAAGTCGCGAGAGACAGGGGGCCTGTCCCTACGAGCAGTACTTC.

The CDR3 reads CSAQWASGYAYNEQFF. DNA for the CDR3: TGCAGCGCCCAATGGGCTAGCGGCTACGCATACAATGAGCAGTTCTTC. The chain joins TRBV29-1 to TRBJ2-1; the match to TRBD2 covers 7 bases. The germline gives CDR1 SQVTM, CDR2 ANQGSEA. This CDR3 has 16 residues. With 7 bases clipped from V and 4 bases from J, the junction kept 16 bases outside the gene matches.

This clone was detected ten times or more. The chain combines TRBV18 with TRBJ2-5; no definite D call. Germline V gene sequence: CDR1 KGHSH, CDR2 LQKENI. The CDR3 consists of 13 residues. Trimming left V 4 bases short and J 5 bases short, with 11 bases between. The CDR3 nucleotides are TGTGCCAGCTCACTTTGGACGGAGGAGACCCAGTACTTC. It specifies CASSLWTEETQYF.